What follows is one T cell receptor beta chain and its context. Its target antigen remains unknown. This sample was taken from a study of cytomegalovirus exposure and HLA in healthy donors (dated by TCRdb to about 2017). With regard to the full study: According to an earlier analysis of several hundred of the donors, about 170 million T cells yielded 120 million or so unique TCR beta sequences and about 280 Gb of sequence data. About 300 gigabases of sequencing data and around 87 million unique TCR sequences were included in an early release covering around 600 HLA-typed donors. The genetic ancestry cluster associated with self-reported Caucasian donors included about four fifths of the 350 to 500 genotyped donors. The study aimed to test whether signatures of past pathogen exposure could be identified by cataloging public T cell receptors. The T cell repertoires of some 670 subjects were profiled by immunosequencing and related to cytomegalovirus serostatus. Besides the first cohort of some 670 subjects, a separate validation cohort made up of roughly 130 different subjects was used. To predict cytomegalovirus infection status, the study combined high-throughput TCR immunosequencing, statistical association of individual TCRs with disease status, and machine learning. A later analysis re-examined previously published TCR beta repertoires from more than 600 donors and added high-resolution HLA genotyping to investigate patterns of TCR occurrence. Rather than using new phenotypic data, the later analysis identified candidate immune exposures from TCR beta sequences and from how often those sequences occurred across donors. In an earlier analysis of 500 to 650 of the donors, high-throughput TCR beta sequencing was used to judge whether each TCR beta V gene segment behaved as functional or pseudogenic. Donor age, sex, ethnicity and CMV serostatus were compiled alongside the repertoire data. Genome-wide SNP genotypes for about 60% of the 666 donors were used in a later genetic analysis, which treated that subset as a discovery cohort. Every discovery cohort repertoire had been produced on one sequencing platform. Class I and class II HLA loci were covered by the typing at four-digit resolution. Typing coverage varied by locus: 629-630 donors for A, B, C, DRB1 and DQB1; more than 500 for DQA1; more than 600 for DPA1; some 470 for DPB1. About five DR-DQ haplotypes were treated as single units for association and clustering because of strong linkage in the cohort. Among some 410 genotyped donors of the cohort, an average of around 220,000 unique TCR beta nucleotide sequences was sequenced per donor, of which about 19% were non-productive.

What the work shows at the level of the full study, not this receptor alone: The cohort was sequenced for TCR beta chains only, and without alpha or paired-chain data the features that could be detected were limited. Assigning TCR associations to individual alleles was difficult when HLA alleles, especially DR and DQ, strongly co-occurred. The authors suggested that the approach could potentially be extended to other disease states and immunological phenotypes. In an earlier analysis of roughly 500 of the donors, most TCR beta V segments appeared in productive rearrangements about 87% or about 30% of the time, broadly matching IMGT annotations. Correlated functional status among segregating V segments might reflect linkage disequilibrium, but an unknown experimental factor could not be ruled out. A later genetic analysis associated a missense DCLRE1C variant with V-gene and J-gene trimming of TCR beta chains, and an independent cohort replicated the association. Presence/absence analyses assumed roughly uniform sequencing depth across donors, an assumption that may not hold. Because the 87-base-pair reads could not distinguish some IMGT-functional V segments, including TRBV6-2 and TRBV6-3, those segments were excluded. A cluster of highly shared sequence variants was judged likely to be a technical artifact of the sequencing pipeline. According to a later analysis, most CMV-associated TCR beta chains appeared to be HLA-restricted, and the HLA associations seemed to be driven largely by CMV exposure. Three of the identified cytomegalovirus-associated TCR beta chains were confirmed in vitro to be specific for cytomegalovirus antigens. According to a later genetic analysis, donors in an Asian-associated ancestry cluster had fewer N-insertions in productive TCRs than the roughly 660-donor mean. Specific HLA alleles were associated with over 15,000 TCR beta sequences at a false discovery rate of 0.05 in a later analysis. For the cohort, immune exposure information was limited to CMV serostatus. Because some donors lacked HLA typing at each locus, the association tests relied only on the typed subset. A further reported finding was that TCR beta sequences accurately predicted the HLA-A and HLA-B alleles for most subjects in the first cohort. The study listed 164 TCR beta chains as associated with cytomegalovirus. In a later analysis, HLA-associated TCR beta chains showed more clonal expansion and lower generation probabilities than non-associated chains that were equally common. Most TCR sequences were seen in very few donors, while some public TCRs were found in many individuals. A later analysis reported that several top co-occurrence clusters appeared linked to parvovirus B19, influenza, CMV and Epstein-Barr virus. The classifier was reported to diagnose cytomegalovirus status with high specificity and sensitivity in both the original cohort and the validation cohort. In a later analysis, the rate of TCR association differed among HLA loci, with DRB1 alleles having the most associated TCRs and HLA-C alleles having the fewest. Approximately 18 rarely observed V segments, including chromosome 9 orphons, were excluded from the earlier analysis of approximately 500 of the donors because counts were too low.

The cohort was made up of approximately 670 healthy bone marrow donors. At the time of sampling, all cohort members were nominally healthy, though unrecorded immune exposures were likely present. The donor was CMV seronegative and was included in the group of 352 seronegative cohort members. A peripheral blood sample was provided by each donor, and peripheral blood mononuclear cells were used for TCR beta sequencing. Genomic DNA was extracted from the blood cell samples with the Qiagen DNeasy Blood Extraction Kit. CDR3 length: 16 amino acids, cysteine to phenylalanine. Here the CDR3 DNA is all that survives: 48 bases in frame from base 1. Relative to germline, V is missing 2 bases and J is missing 0 bases, with 3 bases of the junction outside any gene match. For CDR1 and CDR2, the germline V gene lists LGHNT and FRNRAP. The library was produced with the immunoSEQ multiplex PCR assay. A mixture of 60 forward primers for TCR Vbeta segments and 13 reverse primers for TCR Jbeta segments was used in the multiplex PCR. Amplification of the CDR3 region of rearranged TCR beta genes was performed with a multiplex PCR assay on genomic DNA. The Illumina HiSeq System was used to sequence the amplified TCR beta libraries as 87-base-pair reads. The source study handled its data this way. A later analysis tallied about 77 million unique TCR beta chains across the roughly 610 repertoires, and some 10 million of those chains were shared by two or more donors. Raw reads were error-corrected and collapsed into unique sequences by a nearest-neighbor algorithm in which closely related sequences were merged to remove PCR and sequencing errors. To assign V, D and J gene segments, CDR3 sequences were aligned to IMGT reference sequences. For a sequence to be retained, at least a six-nucleotide match to both a V gene segment and a J gene segment was required. Rearrangements were classified as productive when the CDR3 lacked stop codons and remained in frame with V and J, and all other rearrangements were classified as non-productive. Following IMGT convention, CDR3 was defined as the stretch from the second conserved V-encoded cysteine to the conserved J-encoded phenylalanine. Sequences without an unambiguous match to a single V gene segment were excluded from the earlier analysis of 450 to 650 of the donors. In an earlier analysis of several hundred of the donors, V segments were called functional above 56.7% productive rearrangements and were called segregating when the between-donor standard deviation exceeded 5%. A statistical classification framework was developed to diagnose cytomegalovirus status using the catalog of TCR beta chain sequences. A later analysis assigned V and J genes by comparing TCR nucleotide sequences with IMGT/GENE-DB human TR gene sequences. Using the TCRdist pipeline, a later analysis assigned CDR3 sequences along with most-parsimonious VDJ recombination scenarios. In a later analysis, each TCR beta chain was defined by its CDR3 amino acid sequence together with its V-gene family, and reads without a unique V-gene family were excluded. In a later analysis, nearly 600 highly shared, low-generation-probability nucleotide sequences were removed to address suspected cross-contamination and a sequencing artifact. In a later analysis, a clonal expansion index for each public chain was calculated from normalized within-repertoire ranks of inferred template counts. Generation probabilities in a later analysis came from a VDJ recombination model fitted to out-of-frame rearrangements, and those results were checked against IGoR. In a later analysis, TCR-TCR, TCR-HLA and TCR-CMV co-occurrence was scored with hypergeometric tests, and a repertoire-size bias correction was applied to TCR pairs. In a later analysis, false discovery rates were estimated by permuting HLA or CMV assignments 20 times. In a later analysis, co-occurring TCRs were grouped using DBSCAN, and TCRdist sequence similarity was added for clustering within HLA-allele-positive subsets. For co-occurrence clustering, repertoires with fewer than 30,000 or more than 120,000 public chains were excluded, along with roughly 5 repertoires with anomalous nucleotide sharing. Sourced from immuneACCESS, this table was stored by TCRdb with only in-frame sequences that have V and J called. A share of the clones is absent; for the studies checked, an unresolved V gene accounts for under half, and the remainder has no known explanation. That table supplies the V and J calls and clone size; D and trimming were determined from the DNA. This sample's table has entries for approximately 190,000 clones. The ten largest clones add up to less than 6.5% of the sample.

The sequence joins TRBV12-5 to TRBJ2-2; 7 middle bases align to TRBD1. Sequencing used PBMCs. The receptor's source is a man aged 30 to 39 in good health and CMV-seronegative. The encoded CDR3 is CASGLLRGPNTGELFF. At the DNA level, the sequence is TGTGCTAGTGGTTTGTTGAGGGGGCCGAACACCGGGGAGCTGTTTTTT.